The 12 T cell receptor beta chains below come from one sample, sequenced in a study of PD-1 blockade in mismatch repair-deficient tumors. Only in-frame clones appear in the TCRdb table, and some are missing; sequencing was by immunoSEQ multiplex PCR. The sample holds approximately 38,000 clones, roughly 81% seen once. The input for sequencing was peripheral blood, taken about 80 weeks after starting pembrolizumab. These TCRs come from an adult with mismatch repair-deficient cancer.

This chain joins TRBV19 and TRBJ1-2, with TRBD1 matching over 7 bases. Germline values: CDR1 LNHDA, CDR2 SQIVND (reference sequence). Trimming cost V 5 bases and J 5 bases; bases outside gene matches: 11. The CDR3 has 15 residues. In nucleotides, the CDR3 is TGTGCCAGTAGTGAGAAGGGGGCCGCGCTTTATGGCTACACCTTC. Translating it yields CASSEKGAALYGYTF.

This clone is classed as medium-sized (0.01 to 0.1%). The V and J genes are TRBV4-1 and TRBJ2-1; 7 bases are shared with TRBD2. CDR3 size: 16 residues. The junction had 7 bases not matched to a gene; V was cut back by 1 base and J by 4 bases. From germline, CDR1 is MGHRA and CDR2 YSYEKL. The CDR3 bases are TGCGCCAGCAGCCAAGGTCCGGCTAGCGGATACAATGAGCAGTTCTTC. The encoded protein is CASSQGPASGYNEQFF.

V gene TRBV4-1 combines with J gene TRBJ1-1; D remains unclear. V was clipped by 8 bases and J by 4 bases, with 17 bases between them. From germline, CDR1 is MGHRA and CDR2 YSYEKL. The CDR3 spans 14 residues. CDR3 sequence (DNA): TGCGCCAGCGTTGGGCTTCTGAAGGGCACTGAAGCTTTCTTT. This sequence encodes CASVGLLKGTEAFF.

This clone was seen only once. The chain carries TRBV11-2 and TRBJ2-1, with D possibly being TRBD1 (7 bases). The germline V gene encodes CDR1 SGHAT and CDR2 FQNNGV. V gave up 5 bases and J gave up 7 bases, with 18 bases separating them. The CDR3 extends over 15 amino acids. CDR3 loop: CASSPIRGDRNEQFF. The CDR3 region has the DNA TGTGCCAGCAGCCCAATCAGGGGGGATCGGAATGAGCAGTTCTTC.

V is TRBV6-6 and J is TRBJ2-7; no firm D call. There are 13 residues in the CDR3. In germline, CDR1 is MNHNY, CDR2 SVGAGI (reference sequence). V shed 3 bases and J shed 5 bases, with 11 bases lying between them. CDR3 nucleotide sequence: TGTGCCAGCAGTTATTACGCCCGGGACGAGCAGTACTTC. Encoded protein: CASSYYARDEQYF.

The chain recombines TRBV4-3 with TRBJ2-7; TRBD1 agrees at 10 bases. This CDR3 contains 15 residues. V was clipped by 0 bases and J by 7 bases; unmatched bases: 6. Germline CDR1 is LGHNA and CDR2 is YSLEER. DNA of the CDR3: TGCGCCAGCAGCCAAGATTGGGACAGGGGTGGGGAGCAGTACTTC. Translated: CASSQDWDRGGEQYF.

V and J are TRBV19 and TRBJ2-7; the D is unclear. The CDR3 is 14 residues long. V was pared by 2 bases and J by 3 bases, with 11 bases between. Germline V CDR1 and CDR2: LNHDA, SQIVND (reference sequence). The CDR3 spells CASSISPTGYEQYF. Here the CDR3 DNA reads TGTGCCAGTAGTATATCCCCTACGGGCTACGAGCAGTACTTC.

The chain recombines TRBV5-6 with TRBJ2-7; D may be TRBD1 (6 bases). V was trimmed by 2 bases and J by 2 bases, leaving 14 bases between them. Germline-derived CDR1 and CDR2 are SGHDT and YYEEEE. The CDR3 length is 15 residues. The CDR3 loop reads CASSFDRTATYEQYF. CDR3 nucleotide sequence: TGTGCCAGCAGCTTTGACCGGACAGCGACCTACGAGCAGTACTTC.

V is TRBV7-9 and J is TRBJ2-3; 7 bases agree with TRBD1. J was trimmed by 4 bases and V by 1 base; bases with no gene match: 14. CDR3 length: 18 residues. From germline, CDR1 is SEHNR and CDR2 FQNEAQ (reference sequence). The CDR3 protein is CASSLEAVRGTSADTQYF. In nucleotides, the CDR3 is TGTGCCAGCAGCTTAGAAGCGGTCAGGGGGACGTCCGCAGATACGCAGTATTTT.

The chain couples TRBV6-5 to TRBJ2-3; 9 positions match TRBD1. CDR1 is MNHEY and CDR2 is SVGAGI in the germline V gene. V dropped 6 bases and J dropped 1; count of bases not matched to a gene: 2. CDR3 length: 14 amino acids. This chain's CDR3 is CASRQGAGTDTQYF. CDR3 DNA: TGTGCCAGCAGACAGGGGGCTGGCACAGATACGCAGTATTTT.

The chain recombines TRBV4-1 with TRBJ1-5; D unresolved. The CDR3 has 18 residues. Trimming left V 1 base short and J 3 bases short, with 19 bases between. Germline CDR1 is MGHRA and CDR2 is YSYEKL. CDR3 loop: CASSQGYQDRRYNQPQHF. Written as DNA, the CDR3 is TGCGCCAGCAGCCAAGGGTATCAGGACCGCCGGTACAATCAGCCCCAGCATTTT.

V usage is TRBV11-3 and J usage is TRBJ1-1; 10 bases line up with TRBD1. Germline-derived CDR1 and CDR2 are SGHNT and YENEEA. V dropped 5 bases and J dropped 0; count of bases not matched to a gene: 3. The CDR3 runs 15 residues. CDR3 in amino acids: CASSPGTGVNTEAFF. In DNA form, the CDR3 reads TGTGCCAGCAGCCCCGGGACAGGGGTGAACACTGAAGCTTTCTTT.